This T cell receptor (beta chain) was documented in a study of lymphopenia after photon versus proton radiotherapy (dated by TCRdb to about 2019). About the full investigation: In patients with gastrointestinal tumors who developed high-grade lymphopenia, the study compared the immunological effects of photon radiation therapy with those of proton radiation therapy. The cohort comprised approximately 21 patients with gastrointestinal tumors who received either photon or proton therapy and then developed lymphopenia. The goal of the study was to characterize the differences between the two radiation modalities in how they affect the immune system.

Study-wide conclusions, independent of this receptor: After the lymphocyte count nadir, photon-treated repertoires showed oligoclonal expansion, especially of CD8+ Temra cells, which drove the drop in diversity. Across the cohort, among patients who died, a greater drop in TCR diversity after the nadir was inversely correlated with overall survival time. The survival association was assessed only in patients who died, and better survival with proton therapy was presented by the authors as a possibility rather than a demonstrated result. During treatment, patients who received proton therapy stayed relatively stable, whereas patients who received photon therapy lost naive T cells and TCR diversity and gained effector/memory populations.

From its cysteine to its phenylalanine, the CDR3 spans 14 amino acids. Of all the DNA, just the CDR3 is kept, 42 bases in frame from base 1. From a lookup of the germline V gene, CDR1 and CDR2 are SGHRS and YFSETQ. V and J lose 1 base and 1 base, and a span of 5 bases separates them. Details on this clone: Its antigen specificity is not known. No base qualities exist here, and no much larger clone lies one base off it.

Library creation used the immunoSEQ multiplex PCR assay. T cell repertoires were profiled with deep sequencing of rearranged TCR beta loci together with multiparametric flow cytometry. TCRdb holds this immuneACCESS table with in-frame rearrangements only. Some clones are missing; in checked studies, unresolved V genes explain under half, and the rest has no known cause. For this sample the table gives roughly 4,700 clones, of which approximately 89% were detected only once. 20% to 30% of the sample goes to the ten largest clones. This receptor chain uses TRBV5-1 and TRBJ2-2; TRBD2 is a possible D gene, resting on 5 matching bases. The TCR was taken from an older man with cholangiocarcinoma. Sequencing used peripheral blood, obtained from a patient treated with photon-based radiotherapy. For the CDR3, the sequence is CASSLSGNTGELFF. The DNA sequence is given as TGCGCCAGCAGCTTGAGCGGGAACACCGGGGAGCTGTTTTTT.